This TCR beta chain originates from a study of shared clonotypes between healthy human individuals. Study results and caveats: All-four-donor shared clonotypes had higher generation probabilities than non-shared clonotypes did.

This CDR3 has 18 amino acids. V was shortened by 3 bases and J by 1 base, with 22 bases between the two germline ends. Germline-derived CDR1 and CDR2 are ENHRY and SYGVKD. A word on this clone: Its antigen is undetermined.

Donors had no recently reported acute infections or vaccinations and were HIV-negative. Subsets obtained from CD4+ cells comprised CD45RA+ naive and CD45RA-negative memory cells. For sorted subsets, 150 to 200 ng DNA per replicate equaled around 28,000 T cell genomes. Profiled with immunoSEQ multiplex PCR; TCRdb holds only in-frame clones, not every one. This sample has approximately 940,000 clones, with roughly 72% found just once. This chain links TRBV10-3 with TRBJ2-7; perhaps D is TRBD1 or TRBD2 (6 bases each). Sequencing was carried out using memory CD4+ T cells sorted from blood. Subset indicated: CD45RA-negative fraction. This sequence was found in a man aged 18 to 35 in good health. The CDR3 DNA follows: TGTGCCATCAGTGAACCCCCCCGGACAGAAGGGGGGTCCTACGAGCAGTACTTC. This codes for CAISEPPRTEGGSYEQYF.